The clone carrying this T cell receptor beta chain was seen ten or more times. Using a J-beta primer mix together with a sample-barcoded 5' primer, a second PCR was run for roughly 7 to 11 cycles. TCRdb reprocessed the 5' RACE reads via MiXCR and lists one record per CDR3 protein. The sample has more than 750,000 distinct CDR3 sequences; about 28% are singletons. The ends were cut back, 6 bases at V and 3 bases at J, with 14 bases in the middle. This CDR3 is 14 amino acids long. Germline CDR1 and CDR2: DFQATT and SNEGSKA (reference sequence). The data were taken from a study of blood T cells in healthy people across ages. Separately, the same data were catalogued under a study of T cells of mothers and their children.

The V call is TRBV20-1, the J call TRBJ1-4; D might be TRBD1 (5 bases). The TCR originated in a woman aged 40 to 49 in good health. Sequenced: blood. In DNA, the CDR3 is TGCAGTGCGAGGCAGGGTGCGGCTAATGAAAAACTGTTTTTT. It codes for CSARQGAANEKLFF.